The 5 T cell receptor beta chains presented below share a single source sample, sequenced in a study of human T cells and chemical hapten exposure (dated by TCRdb to 2020 to 2022). Libraries were made using RACE. Reads for this sample came from a NextSeq 500. The raw public data were reprocessed by TCRdb itself: fastp quality trimming at Q25, MiXCR clonotype calling, in-frame beta chains only. Identical CDR3 proteins give one entry, which carries the most common genes and DNA. This sample holds approximately 350,000 distinct CDR3 sequences; over 6% were observed only once. The leading ten clones occupy around 6.1% of the sample. The time point label of this sample denotes: patch test 2, 6 weeks after DPC sensitization. The treatment or condition label for this specimen denotes: therapeutic diphenylcyclopropenone sensitization with weekly scalp DPC. Sample: whole blood, taken in connection with sensitization to the hapten diphenylcyclopropenone (DPC). These receptors all stem from a woman between 18 and 29 years old with alopecia areata. Some clones in this sample may be carry-over from other donors' samples.

This clonotype has more than one count but fewer than ten. This chain links TRBV20-1 with TRBJ2-3; perhaps TRBD1 as D (6 bases). Trimming stripped 4 bases from V and 1 base from J, with 15 bases between. The CDR3 covers 15 residues. Germline values: CDR1 DFQATT, CDR2 SNEGSKA (reference sequence). The CDR3 nucleotides are TGCAGTGCTAACCATGGTTCAGGGGGCACAGATACGCAGTATTTT. Encoded protein: CSANHGSGGTDTQYF.

J is TRBJ1-2 and V is TRBV11-2; no definite D call. Germline lookup yields CDR1 SGHAT and CDR2 FQNNGV. The CDR3 runs to 14 residues. V was shortened by 3 bases and J by 3 bases, with 11 bases between the two germline ends. The CDR3 region is CASSFMDGYYGYTF. In nucleotides, the CDR3 is TGTGCCAGCAGCTTCATGGACGGCTACTATGGCTACACCTTC.

The chain is built from TRBV6-5 and TRBJ1-3, with D unresolved. Germline CDR1 MNHEY, CDR2 SVGAGI. This CDR3 comprises 16 residues. The V end lost 3 bases, the J end lost 2 bases, and 14 bases lay between the germline ends. The DNA for the CDR3 is TGTGCCAGCAGTTATAGGGCCCAAACAGCTGGAAACACCATATATTTT. Residues: CASSYRAQTAGNTIYF.

This clonotype was detected a few times. The V gene is TRBV15, the J gene TRBJ2-3; D unclear. CDR1 is LNHNV, CDR2 YYDKDF, per germline (reference sequence). V lost 0 bases, J lost 4 bases, and 17 bases lay in between. The CDR3 has 17 residues. The DNA of the CDR3 is TGTGCCACCAGCAGAGATCCGTCGACCCAGAAGCCAGATACGCAGTATTTT. Translation: CATSRDPSTQKPDTQYF.

This clonotype came up many times. This chain connects TRBV6-6 to TRBJ1-4; 12 positions agree with TRBD1. The J segment lost 8 bases and the V segment lost 5 bases, leaving 3 bases of the junction unmatched. Germline V gene sequence: CDR1 MNHNY, CDR2 SVGAGI (reference sequence). The CDR3 loop spans 14 amino acids. CDR3 sequence (DNA): TGTGCCAGCAGTAGGGACAGGGGGCTGGAAAAACTGTTTTTT. Residues: CASSRDRGLEKLFF.